This TCR beta chain was sequenced in a study of T cell responses to AZD1222 COVID-19 vaccine. After removal of 4 bases from V and 6 bases from J, the junction contained 16 bases not matched to a gene. The length of the CDR3 is 17 residues. CDR1 is SGHAT, CDR2 FQNNGV, per germline. With respect to this clone: Its antigen is unidentified.

The repertoire was sequenced with immunoSEQ multiplex PCR; TCRdb's copy has only in-frame clones and lacks some. The sample lists some 84,000 clones; about 86% were seen once. Findings and limits, study-wide: Unmutated regions of variants are reportedly targeted by nearly half of spike-specific TCRs.

The TCR sequence derives from an adult in good health. This material consisted of peripheral blood, taken on day 0 of AZD1222 vaccination. The gene calls are TRBV11-2 and TRBJ2-3, with 7 bases aligning to TRBD1. The CDR3 DNA reads as TGTGCCAGCAGCTCTAAGCGGACAGGCACCCGTCTGGATACGCAGTATTTT. It specifies CASSSKRTGTRLDTQYF.